This T cell receptor beta chain was sequenced for a study of patients and donors after allogeneic stem cell transplantation. Trimming removed 3 bases from V and 2 bases from J, with 18 bases in between. This CDR3 is built from 17 residues. In germline, CDR1 is KGHSH, CDR2 LQKENI. TCRdb processed the RT-PCR reads anew with MiXCR; each CDR3 protein has one entry. The sample shows approximately 410,000 distinct CDR3 sequences, roughly 16% of them seen only once. The sample holds a few counts of this clonotype. Sequencing was done on a sample of blood, either unsorted or a sorted T cell fraction (not recorded which). The V and J genes are TRBV18 and TRBJ2-3; tentatively, D is TRBD2 (7 bases). The sequence came from a human donor who was either an allogeneic HSCT recipient or a stem cell or donor lymphocyte infusion donor (not recorded which). It is not recorded whose cells these are; they may come from a transplant donor. The CDR3 sequence: CASSPQEGGRSTDTQYF. DNA of the CDR3: TGTGCCAGCTCACCTCAGGAGGGGGGGCGCTCCACAGATACGCAGTATTTT.